The present entry profiles one TCR beta chain with its context. This sample is drawn from a study of glioma-infiltrating T cells after dendritic cell vaccination. CDR1 MNHEY and CDR2 SVGAGI come from the germline V gene. CDR3 size: 14 residues. V was trimmed by 6 bases and J by 6 bases, leaving 12 bases between them. Generated by immunoSEQ multiplex PCR, the TCRdb table keeps only in-frame clones and is missing some. The data contain roughly 3,100 clones, roughly 85% of them seen just once; the ten biggest clones take up about 4%. V and J are TRBV6-5 and TRBJ1-6; a possible D gene is TRBD1 (6 bases). The material was tumor tissue, obtained before dendritic cell vaccination. This clonotype was sampled from a human donor with glioblastoma. The CDR3 DNA follows: TGTGCCAGCAGACAGGACAGTTTTAATTCACCCCTCCACTTT. Encoded protein: CASRQDSFNSPLHF.